What follows are 27 T cell receptor beta chains derived from one specimen sequenced in a study of shared clonotypes between healthy human individuals. Clones were read by immunoSEQ multiplex PCR, and TCRdb kept only the in-frame ones, dropping some. The data contain 2.3 million or so clones, approximately 93% of them seen just once; the ten biggest clones take up about 0.41%. The sequenced sample was naive CD4+ T cells from PBMCs. Specified subset: CD45RA+ positively selected. The source of these receptors is a young man in good health. Some clones in this sample may be carry-over from other donors' samples.

This CDR3 reads CASSMGQSSTDTQYF. The CDR3 bases are TGCGCCAGCAGCATGGGACAGTCTAGCACAGATACGCAGTATTTT. The V gene is TRBV5-1, the J gene TRBJ2-3; TRBD1 agrees at 7 bases. This CDR3 contains 15 residues. The germline gives CDR1 SGHRS, CDR2 YFSETQ. The V and J ends lost 4 bases and 0 bases, in that order; junction bases with no gene match: 5.

In this sample, this clone turned up once. The rearrangement joins TRBV5-8 to TRBJ2-5; D may match TRBD1 or TRBD2 (6 bases each). V was pared by 4 bases and J by 5 bases, with 21 bases between. Per the germline V gene, CDR1 is SGHTS and CDR2 is YDEGEE. The CDR3 is made up of 16 amino acids. The CDR3 spells CASSVGAWGLEETQYF. CDR3 nucleotides: TGTGCCAGCAGCGTGGGGGCGTGGGGACTTGAGGAGACCCAGTACTTC.

Remarks on this clone: Other DNA sequences within the sample encode an identical CDR3. The J gene is TRBJ2-5, the V gene TRBV5-1, with TRBD2 as a possible D gene (5 bases). CDR1 and CDR2 from the germline V gene are SGHRS and YFSETQ. Trimming removed 0 bases from V and 2 bases from J, with 11 bases in between. The CDR3 totals 15 residues. The DNA for the CDR3 is TGCGCCAGCAGCTTGGCGGCAGCGGTACAAGAGACCCAGTACTTC. Protein product: CASSLAAAVQETQYF.

The V and J genes are TRBV29-1 and TRBJ1-4, with 8 bases fitting TRBD1. The V segment lost 4 bases and the J segment 7 bases; nucleotides outside the gene matches: 2. This CDR3 is built from 12 residues. Germline V gives CDR1 SQVTM, CDR2 ANQGSEA. The CDR3 reads CSVADRGEKLFF. CDR3 DNA sequence: TGCAGCGTTGCTGACAGGGGTGAAAAACTGTTTTTT.

This clone occurred once. The CDR3 coding sequence is TGTGCCTGGAGTCTAGGTCTGCCAGATGAGCAGTTCTTC. This codes for CAWSLGLPDEQFF. The chain is built from TRBV30 and TRBJ2-1; D unresolved. CDR3 size: 13 residues. CDR1 and CDR2 (germline): GTSNPN, SVGIG (reference sequence). Between the trimmed V and J ends, which lost 2 bases and 8 bases, there was a span of 13 bases.

The rearrangement uses TRBV7-9 and TRBJ1-2, with 8 bases that match TRBD1. Germline V gives CDR1 SEHNR, CDR2 FQNEAQ (reference sequence). The CDR3 has 14 amino acids. V lost 5 bases, J lost 5 bases, and 7 bases stayed unmatched. CDR3 amino acids: CASSPTGGYYGYTF. CDR3 nucleotides: TGTGCCAGCAGCCCCACAGGGGGGTATTATGGCTACACCTTC.

Here the CDR3 DNA reads TGCGCCAGCCGGGCCCCAAATGAAAAACTGTTTTTT. Encoded protein: CASRAPNEKLFF. The rearrangement joins TRBV5-1 to TRBJ1-4; D call uncertain. V lost 7 bases, J lost 5 bases, and 9 bases lay in between. CDR3 length equals 12 residues. Germline CDR1 and CDR2: SGHRS and YFSETQ.

This chain joins TRBV18 and TRBJ2-3, with 15 nucleotides matching TRBD2. The J segment lost 0 bases and the V segment lost 5 bases, leaving 9 bases of the junction unmatched. The CDR3 covers 19 residues. Germline CDR1 is KGHSH and CDR2 is LQKENI. The CDR3 DNA follows: TGTGCCAGCTCATCAGGCGGACTAGCGGGAGGGCCAAGCACAGATACGCAGTATTTT. Translated: CASSSGGLAGGPSTDTQYF.

V gene TRBV7-3 combines with J gene TRBJ2-2; D gene ambiguous. There are 14 residues in the CDR3. Trimming removed 4 bases from V and 1 base from J, with 7 bases in between. Germline V gene lookup returns CDR1 SGHTA and CDR2 FQGTGA. The CDR3 spells CASSSTLNTGELFF. CDR3 nucleotides: TGTGCCAGCAGCTCCACCTTGAACACCGGGGAGCTGTTTTTT.

This clone came up once. The chain couples TRBV6-5 to TRBJ2-7, with 10 bases fitting TRBD2. The V gene end was trimmed by 7 bases and the J gene end by 3 bases; junction bases not matched to a gene: 6. The CDR3 is 14 residues long. Per the germline V gene, CDR1 is MNHEY and CDR2 is SVGAGI. The CDR3 coding sequence is TGTGCCAGCATGAGGGCTAGCGGGAGCTACGAGCAGTACTTC. Protein product: CASMRASGSYEQYF.

This clone was seen just once. V usage is TRBV11-2 and J usage is TRBJ2-5, with 7 bases fitting TRBD2. Germline V gives CDR1 SGHAT, CDR2 FQNNGV. V gave up 8 bases and J gave up 4 bases; unmatched junction bases: 22. This CDR3 spans 18 amino acids. In DNA, the CDR3 is TGTGCCAGCGGATCTCCCCGTACGGGGGGATGGCTGGGAGAGACCCAGTACTTC. This codes for CASGSPRTGGWLGETQYF. Together with reference TRBV11-2 and TRBJ2-5, the CDR3 gives the full variable domain: EAGVAQSPRYKIIEKRQSVAFWCNPISGHATLYWYQQILGQGPKLLIQFQNNGVVDDSQLPKDRFSAERLKGVDSTLKIQPAKLEDSAVYLCASGSPRTGGWLGETQYFGPGTRLLVL.

V is TRBV11-2 and J is TRBJ2-2; D is perhaps TRBD2 (6 bases). The CDR3 length is 16 residues. The germline V and J ends were trimmed by 6 bases and 5 bases, with 19 bases remaining between them. Germline V gives CDR1 SGHAT, CDR2 FQNNGV. In DNA form, the CDR3 reads TGTGCCAGCAGGCGAGCCGGGACTCTCCTAACCGGGGAGCTGTTTTTT. Translating gives CASRRAGTLLTGELFF. The full variable domain, its missing parts supplied by reference TRBV11-2 and TRBJ2-2, is EAGVAQSPRYKIIEKRQSVAFWCNPISGHATLYWYQQILGQGPKLLIQFQNNGVVDDSQLPKDRFSAERLKGVDSTLKIQPAKLEDSAVYLCASRRAGTLLTGELFFGEGSRLTVL.

This sequence joins TRBV2 and TRBJ2-7; 9 bases match TRBD1. Germline CDR1 reads SNHLY; CDR2 reads FYNNEI. The CDR3 contains 14 residues. The V gene end was trimmed by 6 bases and the J gene end by 2 bases; junction bases not matched to a gene: 5. The CDR3 DNA reads TGTGCCAGCAGGCCCGGGACAGGGACCTACGAGCAGTACTTC. This encodes CASRPGTGTYEQYF.

V usage is TRBV7-2 and J usage is TRBJ2-3; TRBD1 is a possible D gene (6 bases). The CDR3 is 13 residues long. The V end was cut by 5 bases, the J end by 12 bases, with 18 bases between. Germline V CDR1 and CDR2: SGHTA, FQGNSA. This CDR3 is CASSPNRDKAQYF. The CDR3 DNA follows: TGTGCCAGCAGCCCAAACCGGGACAAGGCCCAGTATTTT.

The chain is built from TRBV11-2 and TRBJ2-3; TRBD2 matches 7 bases. V gave up 7 bases and J gave up 4 bases; unmatched junction bases: 23. The CDR3 has 19 amino acids. Germline CDR1 SGHAT, CDR2 FQNNGV. CDR3 region: CASNPWASGPTPGADTQYF. DNA for the CDR3: TGTGCCAGCAACCCTTGGGCTAGCGGTCCTACCCCGGGGGCAGATACGCAGTATTTT.

CDR3 in amino acids: CASSNASGIGTDTQYF. CDR3 sequence (DNA): TGTGCCAGCAGCAACGCGAGCGGGATCGGCACAGATACGCAGTATTTT. This sequence joins TRBV7-8 and TRBJ2-3, with 7 positions matching TRBD2. Germline V gene lookup returns CDR1 SGHVS and CDR2 FQNEAQ. CDR3 length: 16 amino acids. The ends lost 5 bases at V and 1 base at J; junction bases unmatched: 9.

The chain couples TRBV5-1 to TRBJ2-6, with D uncertain. The CDR3 has 17 residues. Trimming left V 0 bases short and J 4 bases short, with 14 bases between. Germline assignment: CDR1 SGHRS and CDR2 YFSETQ. CDR3 DNA sequence: TGCGCCAGCAGCTTGGGTAGTGCGGCTGGGGGGGCCAACGTCCTGACTTTC. Encoded protein: CASSLGSAAGGANVLTF.

The J gene is TRBJ2-5, the V gene TRBV15; 9 bases are shared with TRBD1. CDR1 and CDR2 (germline): LNHNV, YYDKDF (reference sequence). This CDR3 contains 14 residues. V lost 6 bases to trimming and J lost 5 bases; unmatched junction nucleotides: 7. CDR3 DNA: TGTGCCACCAGGGACAGGGGCGGTGCGGAGACCCAGTACTTC. Residues: CATRDRGGAETQYF.

The chain combines TRBV5-1 with TRBJ2-5, with 7 bases identical to TRBD1. The germline CDR1 and CDR2 sequences are SGHRS and YFSETQ. This CDR3 contains 14 residues. Trimming cost V 6 bases and J 4 bases; bases outside gene matches: 9. The CDR3 loop reads CASTSTQGTETQYF. CDR3 DNA: TGCGCCAGCACCTCCACACAGGGGACAGAGACCCAGTACTTC.

The chain carries TRBV11-2 and TRBJ2-1; D ambiguous. The V and J ends lost 4 bases and 10 bases respectively, with 14 bases between them. The germline gives CDR1 SGHAT, CDR2 FQNNGV. There are 13 residues in the CDR3. CDR3 nucleotide sequence: TGTGCCAGCAGCTCCTCCGACTCCACGGAGCAGTTCTTC. Protein sequence: CASSSSDSTEQFF. The full variable domain, completed using reference TRBV11-2 and TRBJ2-1, is EAGVAQSPRYKIIEKRQSVAFWCNPISGHATLYWYQQILGQGPKLLIQFQNNGVVDDSQLPKDRFSAERLKGVDSTLKIQPAKLEDSAVYLCASSSSDSTEQFFGPGTRLTVL.

The rearrangement uses TRBV11-2 and TRBJ1-5; 8 bases match TRBD1. The CDR3 is 16 amino acids. From germline, CDR1 is SGHAT and CDR2 FQNNGV. V lost 5 bases, J lost 5 bases, and 11 bases stayed unmatched. CDR3 region: CASSGGSGTGYQPQHF. The CDR3 nucleotides are TGTGCCAGCAGCGGAGGGTCCGGGACAGGATATCAGCCCCAGCATTTT.

This rearrangement joins TRBV4-3 to TRBJ2-6; D is unresolved. Deletions cut 0 bases from V and 5 bases from J, with 5 bases between. The CDR3 consists of 14 residues. CDR1 LGHNA and CDR2 YSLEER come from the germline V gene. The CDR3 nucleotides read TGCGCCAGCAGCCAAGATAGGAGGGCCAACGTCCTGACTTTC. Its protein product is CASSQDRRANVLTF.

The chain carries TRBV30 and TRBJ2-1; 8 bases match TRBD2. Germline V gives CDR1 GTSNPN, CDR2 SVGIG (reference sequence). Trimming removed 1 base from V and 9 bases from J; junction bases left unmatched: 11. The CDR3 covers 15 residues. The CDR3 DNA follows: TGTGCCTGGAGTGGCGGCCGGGTCAGCGGGAGTGAGCAGTTCTTC. Protein sequence: CAWSGGRVSGSEQFF.

This chain links TRBV6-4 with TRBJ2-7; D may match TRBD1 or TRBD2 (5 bases each). There are 15 residues in the CDR3. Germline lookup yields CDR1 MRHNA and CDR2 SNTAGT. Between the trimmed V and J ends, which lost 8 bases and 0 bases, there was a span of 17 bases. The CDR3 DNA follows: TGTGCCAGCGGGGATCCTTCGGGGACCTCCTACGAGCAGTACTTC. This encodes CASGDPSGTSYEQYF.

V is TRBV5-1 and J is TRBJ2-1; the match to TRBD2 covers 10 bases. CDR1 is SGHRS and CDR2 is YFSETQ in the germline V gene. The V gene end was trimmed by 0 bases and the J gene end by 4 bases; junction bases not matched to a gene: 10. This CDR3 is 18 amino acids long. The CDR3 loop reads CASSLAVGLAGEYNEQFF. The CDR3 bases are TGCGCCAGCAGCTTGGCAGTGGGGCTAGCGGGGGAATACAATGAGCAGTTCTTC.

About this clone: In the same sample, other DNA sequences code for this CDR3. This sequence joins TRBV9 and TRBJ1-5, with D uncertain. From germline, CDR1 is SGDLS and CDR2 YYNGEE. The germline V and J ends were trimmed by 0 bases and 5 bases, with 6 bases remaining between them. The CDR3 has 13 amino acids. The CDR3 nucleotides are TGTGCCAGCAGCGTAGATTCCGATCAGCCCCAGCATTTT. Amino acids: CASSVDSDQPQHF.

This chain links TRBV15 with TRBJ2-7, with TRBD2 matching 12 bases. CDR1 is LNHNV and CDR2 is YYDKDF in the germline V gene (reference sequence). After removal of 1 base from V and 8 bases from J, the junction contained 3 bases not matched to a gene. CDR3 length: 14 amino acids. CDR3 amino acids: CATSRVGLAGKQYF. CDR3 coding DNA: TGTGCCACCAGCAGAGTAGGACTAGCGGGGAAGCAGTACTTC.